Each of the 30 T cell receptor beta chains below was sequenced from the same sample in a study of OX40 agonist ivuxolimab in advanced cancers. Data came from immunoSEQ multiplex PCR; TCRdb stores just in-frame clones and leaves some out. Among approximately 50,000 clones listed, roughly 87% were seen once. Sequenced here: CD4+ or CD8+ T cells sorted from blood, sampled in a trial of the OX40 agonist ivuxolimab. Receptors originate from an adult with an advanced solid tumor such as melanoma, head and neck, liver or kidney cancer.

V usage is TRBV7-9 and J usage is TRBJ1-4; TRBD1 aligns across 8 bases. This CDR3 is built from 16 residues. Germline V gene data show CDR1 as SEHNR and CDR2 as FQNEAQ (reference sequence). J gave up 0 bases and V 1 base, and 1 base lay outside the gene matches. The CDR3 loop is CASSLGQGTTNEKLFF. The DNA for the CDR3 is TGTGCCAGCAGCTTAGGACAGGGGACAACTAATGAAAAACTGTTTTTT.

CDR3 sequence (DNA): TGTGCCATCAGGGGGACTGCAACTAATGAAAAACTGTTTTTT. Translated, it gives CAIRGTATNEKLFF. The chain combines TRBV10-3 with TRBJ1-4, with a tentative D call TRBD1 (5 bases). Germline lookup yields CDR1 ENHRY and CDR2 SYGVKD. Trimming removed 6 bases at V and 0 bases at J, with 8 bases between. CDR3 length: 14 residues.

The chain is built from TRBV9 and TRBJ2-3; D unresolved. Germline V CDR1 and CDR2: SGDLS, YYNGEE. The CDR3 totals 14 residues. V lost 0 bases to trimming and J lost 8 bases, with 13 bases between them. CDR3 DNA: TGTGCCAGCAGCGTAGCTGACGGTGGCGTTACGCAGTATTTT. Translated, it gives CASSVADGGVTQYF.

The CDR3 bases are TGTGCCAGCAGCTTGGGGCTAGAGGATACGCAGTATTTT. As protein: CASSLGLEDTQYF. This chain connects TRBV5-4 to TRBJ2-3; D not certain. Trimming pared 0 bases from V and 6 bases from J, leaving 8 bases between. This CDR3 region has 13 residues. Germline V gene sequence: CDR1 SGHNT, CDR2 YYREEE (reference sequence). Supplemented by reference TRBV5-4 and TRBJ2-3, the full variable domain reads ETGVTQSPTHLIKTRGQQVTLRCSSQSGHNTVSWYQQALGQGPQFIFQYYREEENGRGNFPPRFSGLQFPNYSSELNVNALELDDSALYLCASSLGLEDTQYFGPGTRLTVL.

V gene TRBV11-3 combines with J gene TRBJ2-5; a possible D gene is TRBD1 (5 bases). The CDR3 spans 15 residues. Trimming removed 5 bases at V and 2 bases at J, with 15 bases between. The germline V gene encodes CDR1 SGHNT and CDR2 YENEEA. The CDR3 loop reads CASSPRTWKQETQYF. CDR3 bases: TGTGCCAGCAGCCCCCGGACATGGAAACAAGAGACCCAGTACTTC.

The rearrangement links TRBV5-1 to TRBJ1-6; D possibly corresponds to TRBD1 (5 bases). This CDR3 has 13 amino acids. V lost 8 bases and J lost 8, with 14 bases in between. Germline V gene lookup returns CDR1 SGHRS and CDR2 YFSETQ. The chain's CDR3 is CASGGGFDSPLHF. The CDR3 nucleotides are TGCGCCAGTGGGGGAGGGTTTGATTCACCCCTCCACTTT.

The chain is built from TRBV11-3 and TRBJ2-5; TRBD2 agrees at 14 bases. There are 15 residues in the CDR3. CDR1 and CDR2 from the germline V gene are SGHNT and YENEEA. The V and J ends lost 4 bases and 4 bases, in that order; junction bases with no gene match: 2. In DNA form, the CDR3 reads TGTGCCAGCAGCTCGGGACTAGCGGGAGTAGAGACCCAGTACTTC. Amino acid sequence: CASSSGLAGVETQYF.

This clone was counted between two and nine times. The rearrangement joins TRBV11-2 to TRBJ2-3, with D unclear. Germline V CDR1 and CDR2: SGHAT, FQNNGV. Trimming stripped 5 bases from V and 3 bases from J, with 18 bases between. CDR3 length equals 16 residues. The CDR3, as DNA: TGTGCCAGCAGCCCGAGCCTCGTAGCTCAGACAGATACGCAGTATTTT. Its protein product is CASSPSLVAQTDTQYF.

The chain recombines TRBV5-1 with TRBJ2-7; 7 positions agree with TRBD2. CDR1 and CDR2 from the germline V gene are SGHRS and YFSETQ. The CDR3 is 14 amino acids. V lost 1 base to trimming and J lost 0 bases; unmatched junction nucleotides: 1. CDR3 coding DNA: TGCGCCAGCAGCTTGACTAGCGTCTCCTACGAGCAGTACTTC. Translated, it gives CASSLTSVSYEQYF. The full variable domain, rest sourced from reference TRBV5-1 and TRBJ2-7, is KAGVTQTPRYLIKTRGQQVTLSCSPISGHRSVSWYQQTPGQGLQFLFEYFSETQRNKGNFPGRFSGRQFSNSRSEMNVSTLELGDSALYLCASSLTSVSYEQYFGPGTRLTVT.

The chain has TRBV28 and TRBJ2-2, with 12 positions matching TRBD1. The junction had 12 bases not matched to a gene; V was cut back by 5 bases and J by 8 bases. Germline-derived CDR1 and CDR2 are MDHEN and SYDVKM. This CDR3 is built from 17 residues. CDR3 region: CASSPPPGQGARGELFF. The CDR3 nucleotides are TGTGCCAGCAGTCCGCCTCCGGGACAGGGGGCTCGTGGGGAGCTGTTTTTT.

This rearrangement joins TRBV5-4 to TRBJ2-7; D is perhaps TRBD2 (6 bases). CDR3 size: 16 residues. Between the trimmed V and J ends, which lost 4 bases and 0 bases, there was a span of 17 bases. Germline CDR1 and CDR2: SGHNT and YYREEE (reference sequence). The DNA of the CDR3 is TGTGCCAGCAGCCCACCGGGAGCGAGGAGCTCCTACGAGCAGTACTTC. This codes for CASSPPGARSSYEQYF.

The J gene is TRBJ1-6, the V gene TRBV6-5, with unresolved D. CDR3 size: 12 residues. Germline-derived CDR1 and CDR2 are MNHEY and SVGAGI. The V end was cut by 6 bases, the J end by 8 bases, with 8 bases between. CDR3 sequence: CASRENHSPLHF. In DNA form, the CDR3 reads TGTGCCAGCAGAGAAAACCATTCACCCCTCCACTTT.

The gene calls are TRBV7-2 and TRBJ2-3, with D possibly matching TRBD1 (5 bases). V lost 4 bases and J lost 7, with 9 bases in between. The CDR3 has 12 residues. The germline CDR1 and CDR2 sequences are SGHTA and FQGNSA. The DNA of the CDR3 is TGTGCCAGCAGCTCAGGACAAAATACGCAGTATTTT. Protein sequence: CASSSGQNTQYF.

The sample holds one count of this clone. The chain uses TRBV27 and TRBJ1-1; 9 bases are shared with TRBD1. The junction had 5 bases not matched to a gene; V was cut back by 5 bases and J by 4 bases. This CDR3 comprises 14 residues. Per germline, CDR1 MNHEY and CDR2 SMNVEV (reference sequence). The CDR3 here is CASSTGGASTEAFF. The DNA of the CDR3 is TGTGCCAGCAGTACAGGGGGCGCGAGCACTGAAGCTTTCTTT.

The chain employs TRBV5-4 and TRBJ2-7; D gene ambiguous. V lost 1 base to trimming and J lost 0 bases, with 14 bases between them. Germline values: CDR1 SGHNT, CDR2 YYREEE (reference sequence). This CDR3 has 16 residues. CDR3 nucleotide sequence: TGTGCCAGCAGCTTGTTTGGGATGGAGTACTCCTACGAGCAGTACTTC. Protein sequence: CASSLFGMEYSYEQYF. Supplemented by reference TRBV5-4 and TRBJ2-7, the full variable domain reads ETGVTQSPTHLIKTRGQQVTLRCSSQSGHNTVSWYQQALGQGPQFIFQYYREEENGRGNFPPRFSGLQFPNYSSELNVNALELDDSALYLCASSLFGMEYSYEQYFGPGTRLTVT.

This chain uses TRBV5-1 with TRBJ2-5; the D is unclear. Germline loops: CDR1 SGHRS, CDR2 YFSETQ. With 4 bases removed from V and 1 base from J, the gap between germline ends came to 11 bases. The CDR3 contains 14 residues. CDR3 protein: CASSRPGRQETQYF. The CDR3 DNA reads as TGCGCCAGCAGCCGGCCGGGTCGCCAAGAGACCCAGTACTTC.

The chain is built from TRBV19 and TRBJ2-7, with 10 bases lining up with TRBD2. The junction had 13 bases not matched to a gene; V was cut back by 11 bases and J by 9 bases. Per the germline V gene, CDR1 is LNHDA and CDR2 is SQIVND (reference sequence). The CDR3 length is 13 residues. The CDR3 spells CASGLAGGGVQYF. For the CDR3, the DNA is TGTGCCTCGGGCTTAGCGGGAGGTGGGGTGCAGTACTTC. Filled out from reference TRBV19 and TRBJ2-7, the complete variable domain reads DGGITQSPKYLFRKEGQNVTLSCEQNLNHDAMYWYRQDPGQGLRLIYYSQIVNDFQKGDIAEGYSVSREKKESFPLTVTSAQKNPTAFYLCASGLAGGGVQYFGPGTRLTVT.

The chain recombines TRBV9 with TRBJ2-1; no definite D call. Germline V gives CDR1 SGDLS, CDR2 YYNGEE. This CDR3 spans 11 amino acids. Trimming left V 0 bases short and J 9 bases short, with 4 bases between. The CDR3 DNA is TGTGCCAGCAGCGTAGAAGGTGAGCAGTTCTTC. Encoded protein: CASSVEGEQFF.

This chain links TRBV9 with TRBJ2-7; D is uncertain. Trimming removed 3 bases from V and 6 bases from J, with 16 bases in between. Looked up from germline, CDR1 is SGDLS and CDR2 is YYNGEE. CDR3 length: 14 amino acids. The CDR3 is CASSAKVLGLEQYF. DNA of the CDR3: TGTGCCAGCAGCGCCAAGGTTCTCGGCCTCGAGCAGTACTTC.

The chain combines TRBV29-1 with TRBJ2-4; D unclear. The CDR3 loop spans 13 amino acids. Deletions cut 4 bases from V and 4 bases from J, with 11 bases between. In germline, CDR1 is SQVTM, CDR2 ANQGSEA. The CDR3 sequence: CSVADRKKNIQYF. The CDR3, as DNA: TGCAGCGTTGCTGATCGGAAAAAAAACATTCAGTACTTC.

The chain combines TRBV10-3 with TRBJ2-7, with 8 positions matching TRBD2. The CDR3 has 14 residues. Germline lookup yields CDR1 ENHRY and CDR2 SYGVKD. Trimming took 6 bases from V and 1 from J; bases not matched to a gene: 5. In DNA form, the CDR3 reads TGTGCCATCAGACCGGCTAGCGGGTCCTACGAGCAGTACTTC. Protein: CAIRPASGSYEQYF.

In its sample, this clone was seen once. The V and J genes are TRBV5-5 and TRBJ2-4, with 11 bases identical to TRBD1. From germline, CDR1 is SGHKS and CDR2 YYEKEE (reference sequence). The CDR3 covers 15 residues. With V trimmed by 5 bases and J by 5 bases, 6 bases remained unmatched. In DNA, the CDR3 is TGTGCCAGCAGGAACCAGGGACAGGGGGAAAACATTCAGTACTTC. Amino acids: CASRNQGQGENIQYF.

The gene calls are TRBV29-1 and TRBJ2-7; the D gene is possibly TRBD2 (5 bases). Germline V lookup: CDR1 SQVTM, CDR2 ANQGSEA. Trimming left V 8 bases short and J 6 bases short, with 11 bases between. The CDR3 length is 10 residues. The CDR3 nucleotides are TGCAGCACACTAGTGGTCGAGCAGTACTTC. This codes for CSTLVVEQYF.

The chain is built from TRBV12-2 and TRBJ2-3; TRBD2 is the table's D call, not checked against the DNA. TRBV12-2 is noted as a pseudogene. This CDR3 has 15 amino acids. The CDR3 DNA reads TGTGCAAGTCGCTTAGCGGGAGCGGGCCTGGGCACGCAGTATTTT. This sequence encodes CASRLAGAGLGTQYF.

The rearrangement links TRBV6-1 to TRBJ2-5, with D perhaps matching TRBD1 or TRBD2 (5 bases each). Germline CDR1 is MNHNS and CDR2 is SASEGT. The germline V and J ends were trimmed by 2 bases and 1 base, with 29 bases remaining between them. This CDR3 comprises 21 residues. The chain's CDR3 is CASSELWVADLHVGAQETQYF. The CDR3 DNA reads as TGTGCCAGCAGTGAACTTTGGGTCGCCGATCTACACGTCGGGGCCCAAGAGACCCAGTACTTC.

The chain combines TRBV19 with TRBJ1-1, with no clear D. Germline V gives CDR1 LNHDA, CDR2 SQIVND (reference sequence). V was shortened by 0 bases and J by 4 bases, with 6 bases between the two germline ends. The CDR3 spans 13 residues. The CDR3 sequence is CASSIDQSTEAFF. The CDR3 DNA reads TGTGCCAGTAGTATAGATCAGTCCACTGAAGCTTTCTTT.

The chain joins TRBV2 to TRBJ2-3, with TRBD1 matching over 9 bases. The length of the CDR3 is 15 residues. V lost 5 bases, J lost 2 bases, and 5 bases stayed unmatched. Germline V CDR1 and CDR2: SNHLY, FYNNEI. The DNA for the CDR3 is TGTGCCAGCAGTCCCGGGACAGGGAACACAGATACGCAGTATTTT. This translates into CASSPGTGNTDTQYF.

The rearrangement joins TRBV18 to TRBJ2-1; unclear D gene. Germline values: CDR1 KGHSH, CDR2 LQKENI. Deletions cut 5 bases from V and 5 bases from J, with 16 bases between. There are 15 residues in the CDR3. CDR3 in amino acids: CASSALPGPNNEQFF. The CDR3, as DNA: TGTGCCAGCTCAGCATTACCAGGACCCAACAATGAGCAGTTCTTC.

This clone was observed a few times. The chain has TRBV19 and TRBJ2-1; D possibly matches TRBD1 or TRBD2 (5 bases each). The CDR3 spans 13 residues. CDR1 LNHDA and CDR2 SQIVND come from the germline V gene (reference sequence). V was pared by 7 bases and J by 10 bases, with 17 bases between. The CDR3 DNA reads TGTGCCAGTACCCATACTGGGGGACGGGAGCAGTTCTTC. Amino acid sequence: CASTHTGGREQFF.

This chain joins TRBV5-4 and TRBJ2-5; 10 nucleotides align to TRBD1. The ends lost 4 bases at V and 4 bases at J; junction bases unmatched: 10. Germline values: CDR1 SGHNT, CDR2 YYREEE (reference sequence). The CDR3 sequence is 16 residues long. DNA for the CDR3: TGTGCCAGCAGCCCAGGACAGGGGGTGTTCGGAGAGACCCAGTACTTC. It codes for CASSPGQGVFGETQYF.